This T cell receptor (beta chain) derives from a study of human thymus T cells. Notes on the study in general: Blood and thymic repertoires both appeared biased in V and J gene usage. Related research examined unrelated individuals and reported that their thymic repertoires overlapped highly.

Germline lookup yields CDR1 LNHDA and CDR2 SQIVND (reference sequence). Trimming left V 0 bases short and J 2 bases short, with 5 bases between. CDR3 size: 13 residues. Only in-frame clones appear in the TCRdb table, and some are missing; sequencing was by immunoSEQ multiplex PCR. The sample comprises about 130,000 clones, 90% to 95% of which are singletons, and approximately 0.022% rests with the top ten. Resections from corrective heart surgery supplied the thymus tissue. Serving as donors were healthy Finnish infants, each of whom was having open corrective surgery for congenital heart defects. As to this clone: The antigen remains undetermined.

This receptor was identified in a boy in the first two years of life with a congenital heart defect but otherwise immunologically healthy. The chain couples TRBV19 to TRBJ2-7; D is undetermined. Material: thymus tissue. The CDR3 region has the DNA TGTGCCAGTAGTATAGATCGTCCCTACGAGCAGTACTTC. This translates into CASSIDRPYEQYF.